These T cell receptor beta chains were read from a single sample in a study of T cell responses to AZD1222 COVID-19 vaccine. Libraries were prepared by immunoSEQ multiplex PCR; TCRdb keeps only in-frame clonotypes and omits some of them. The table shows 150,000 to 200,000 clones, with over 85% occurring only once. The material sequenced was peripheral blood, taken on day 0 of AZD1222 vaccination. These receptors were collected from an adult in good health. CDR3s include the opening cysteine and the closing phenylalanine or tryptophan. D genes are given only for firm matches.

V gene	J gene	D gene	CDR3 DNA	CDR3 protein
TRBV11-2	TRBJ2-5	.	TGTGCCAGCAGCTTAGTGCAGGGAAAAGAGACCCAGTACTTC	CASSLVQGKETQYF
TRBV19	TRBJ2-7	.	TGTGCCAGTAAGGAGGGGGGATCCTACGAGCAGTACTTC	CASKEGGSYEQYF
TRBV3-1/TRBV3-2	TRBJ1-2	.	TGTGCCAGCAGCCAAGGAGGGGGAGCTAACTATGGCTACACCTTC	CASSQGGGANYGYTF
TRBV19	TRBJ2-7	.	TGTGCCAGTAGTAGTCGGCTAGGGGGCTACGAGCAGTACTTC	CASSSRLGGYEQYF
TRBV11-2	TRBJ2-4	.	TGTGCCAGCAGCCCCAGCGGGCAGGGGGGTTTTCAGTACTTC	CASSPSGQGGFQYF
TRBV10-1	TRBJ2-7	TRBD1	TGCGCCAGCAGTGTTGACAGGGTAGACGAGCAGTACTTC	CASSVDRVDEQYF
TRBV7-2	TRBJ2-3	.	TGTGCCAGCAGCTTCGTCCCCAGGGGAGATACGCAGTATTTT	CASSFVPRGDTQYF
TRBV12-3/TRBV12-4	TRBJ2-1	TRBD2	TGTGCCAGCAGCAATCAGCGGGAGGGTGAGCAGTTCTTC	CASSNQREGEQFF
TRBV6-5	TRBJ1-3	.	TGTGCCAGCAGTTACGGTGTCGGGGGAACTGGAAACACCATATATTTT	CASSYGVGGTGNTIYF
TRBV5-1	TRBJ1-1	TRBD1	TGCGCCAGCAGCGCACCGGGACAGGGGGCTGAAGCTTTCTTT	CASSAPGQGAEAFF
TRBV4-3	TRBJ1-1	TRBD1	TGCGCCAGCAGCCAAGATTTCCAGGGGGCTGGTGAAGCTTTCTTT	CASSQDFQGAGEAFF